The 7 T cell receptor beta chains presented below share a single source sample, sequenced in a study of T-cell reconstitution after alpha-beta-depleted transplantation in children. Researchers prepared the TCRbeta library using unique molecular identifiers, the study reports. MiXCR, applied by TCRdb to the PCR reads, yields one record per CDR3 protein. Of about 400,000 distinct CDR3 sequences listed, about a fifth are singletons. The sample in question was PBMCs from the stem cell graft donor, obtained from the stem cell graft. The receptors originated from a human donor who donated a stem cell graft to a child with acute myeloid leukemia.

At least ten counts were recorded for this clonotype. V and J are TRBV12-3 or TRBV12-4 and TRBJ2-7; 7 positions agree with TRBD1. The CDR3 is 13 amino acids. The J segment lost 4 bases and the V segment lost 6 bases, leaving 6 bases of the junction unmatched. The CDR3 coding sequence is TGTGCCAGCAGCCACGGGACAGCTTACGAGCAGTACTTC. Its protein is CASSHGTAYEQYF.

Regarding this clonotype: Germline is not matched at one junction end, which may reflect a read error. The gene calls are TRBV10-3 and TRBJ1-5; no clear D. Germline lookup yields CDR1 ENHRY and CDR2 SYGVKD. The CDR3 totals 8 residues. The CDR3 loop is CAISESNF. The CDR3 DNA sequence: TGTGCCATCAGTGAGTCGAATTTT.

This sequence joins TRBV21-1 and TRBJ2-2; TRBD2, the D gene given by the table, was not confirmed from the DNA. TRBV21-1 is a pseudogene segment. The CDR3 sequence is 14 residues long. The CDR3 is CASMDYTNTGELFF. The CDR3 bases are TGTGCCAGCATGGACTATACGAACACCGGGGAGCTGTTTTTT.

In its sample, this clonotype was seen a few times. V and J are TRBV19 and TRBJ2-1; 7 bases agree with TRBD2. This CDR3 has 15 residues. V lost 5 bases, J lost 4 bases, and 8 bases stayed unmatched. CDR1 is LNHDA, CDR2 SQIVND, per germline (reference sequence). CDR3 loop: CASSSLAAPYNEQFF. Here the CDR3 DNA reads TGTGCCAGTAGTTCTCTAGCGGCCCCATACAATGAGCAGTTCTTC.

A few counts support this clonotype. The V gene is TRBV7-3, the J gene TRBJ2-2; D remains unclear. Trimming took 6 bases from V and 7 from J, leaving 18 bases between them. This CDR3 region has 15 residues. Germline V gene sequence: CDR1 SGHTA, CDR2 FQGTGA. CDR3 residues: CASRKAPSDGGELFF. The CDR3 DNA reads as TGTGCCAGCAGAAAAGCCCCCTCGGATGGCGGGGAGCTGTTTTTT.

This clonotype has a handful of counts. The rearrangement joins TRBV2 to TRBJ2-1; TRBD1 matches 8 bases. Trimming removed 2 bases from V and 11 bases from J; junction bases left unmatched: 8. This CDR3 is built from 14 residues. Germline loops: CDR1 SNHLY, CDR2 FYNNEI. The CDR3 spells CASSESRTGSKQFF. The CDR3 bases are TGTGCCAGCAGTGAATCCCGGACAGGGAGTAAGCAGTTCTTC.

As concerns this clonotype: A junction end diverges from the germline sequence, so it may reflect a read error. For the CDR3, the DNA is TGTGCCACCAGCAGAGATCTACCCGGGAGTGAGCAGTGCTTC. This encodes CATSRDLPGSEQCF. The genes are TRBV15 and TRBJ2-7, with D maybe TRBD2 (6 bases). The CDR3 is made up of 14 amino acids. Germline CDR1 LNHNV, CDR2 YYDKDF (reference sequence).